This T cell receptor (beta chain) originates from a study of blood T cell repertoires in COVID-19. For the study at large: Italy, Spain and the United States were the sources of the convalescent and acute COVID-19 samples.

The CDR3 is 16 amino acids. In the authors' methods: Amplified reference gene primers provided the basis for estimating nucleated cell counts. TCRdb's table, derived via immunoSEQ multiplex PCR, lists solely in-frame clones and lacks some. V, J and clone size reflect that table, while D and trimming were determined from the DNA. Of around 85,000 clones listed, nearly 90% are singletons. The specimen sequenced was peripheral blood. The chain couples TRBV21-1 to TRBJ1-5; the table's D call, TRBD1, has no DNA check behind it. TRBV21-1 is classified as a pseudogene. The TCR was taken from a woman of 80 years or more with active or convalescent COVID-19. CDR3 in amino acids: CASSKPYPGKDQPQHF. For the CDR3, the DNA is TGTGCCAGCAGCAAACCATATCCAGGGAAAGATCAGCCCCAGCATTTT.